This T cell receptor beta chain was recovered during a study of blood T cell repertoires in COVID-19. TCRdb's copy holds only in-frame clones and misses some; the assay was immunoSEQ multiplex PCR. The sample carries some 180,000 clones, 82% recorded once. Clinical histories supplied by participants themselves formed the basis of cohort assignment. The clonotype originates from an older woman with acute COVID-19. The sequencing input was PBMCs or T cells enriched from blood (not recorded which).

CDR3 nucleotide sequence: TGCGCCAGCAGCCAGGGGGAGGTTGGACTCACCTACGAGCAGTACTTC. Its translation is CASSQGEVGLTYEQYF. V gene TRBV4-3 combines with J gene TRBJ2-7, with D possibly TRBD2 on 6 matching bases. Germline CDR1 LGHNA, CDR2 YSLEER. The CDR3 consists of 16 residues. V dropped 3 bases and J dropped 2 bases, with 17 bases sitting between them.